This T cell receptor beta chain was captured by sequencing in a study of T cells in Graves' hyperthyroidism and ophthalmopathy. The investigators amplified TCR beta CDR3 regions from RNA transcripts. During a first-round RT-PCR of the TCR CDR3, the HTBI primer set was used. MiXCR was run by TCRdb on the multiplex PCR reads, yielding one entry per CDR3 protein. The table lists about 360,000 distinct CDR3 sequences, approximately 15% of them singletons, with 20% to 25% in the top ten. This clonotype was observed a few times. The target antigen is unknown. Broader study findings: It was a median approximately 6 months before onset that the model predicted ophthalmopathy.

Per the germline V gene, CDR1 is SGDLS and CDR2 is YYNGEE. The CDR3 is made up of 15 amino acids. Trimming stripped 3 bases from V and 3 bases from J, with 15 bases between. The source of this sequence is a man between 25 and 39 years old with Graves' hyperthyroidism that later progressed to Graves' ophthalmopathy. The V gene is TRBV9, the J gene TRBJ1-2; maybe TRBD1 (6 bases). The material sequenced was blood. This CDR3 reads CASSDLDRPYYGYTF. Here the CDR3 DNA reads TGTGCCAGCAGCGACCTCGACAGGCCCTACTATGGCTACACCTTC.